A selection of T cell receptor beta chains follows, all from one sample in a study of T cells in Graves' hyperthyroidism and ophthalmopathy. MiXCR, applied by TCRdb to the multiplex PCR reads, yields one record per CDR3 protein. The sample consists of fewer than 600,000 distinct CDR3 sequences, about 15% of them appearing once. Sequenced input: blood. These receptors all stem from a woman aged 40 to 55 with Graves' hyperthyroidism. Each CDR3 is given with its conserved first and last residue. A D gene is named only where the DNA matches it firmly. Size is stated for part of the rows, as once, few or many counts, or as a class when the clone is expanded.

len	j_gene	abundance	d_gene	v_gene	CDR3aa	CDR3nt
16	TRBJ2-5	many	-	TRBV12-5	CASGPDTGHPQETQYF	TGTGCTAGTGGTCCGGACACAGGGCACCCCCAAGAGACCCAGTACTTC
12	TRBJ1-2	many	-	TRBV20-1	CSAFQGNYGYTF	TGCAGTGCTTTCCAGGGGAACTATGGCTACACCTTC
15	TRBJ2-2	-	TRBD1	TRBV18	CASSKQGTNTGELFF	TGTGCCAGCTCAAAACAGGGGACGAACACCGGGGAGCTGTTTTTT
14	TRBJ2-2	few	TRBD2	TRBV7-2	CASRGGRTTGELFF	TGTGCCAGCCGGGGGGGGAGGACCACCGGGGAGCTGTTTTTT
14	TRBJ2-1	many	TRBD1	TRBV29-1	CSVEPGQGSNEQFF	TGCAGCGTTGAACCGGGACAGGGGAGCAATGAGCAGTTCTTC
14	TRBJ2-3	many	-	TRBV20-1	CSARDTGSVDTQYF	TGCAGTGCTAGAGATACGGGAAGCGTAGATACGCAGTATTTT
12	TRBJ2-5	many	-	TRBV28	CASSYTQETQYF	TGTGCCAGCAGTTACACGCAAGAGACCCAGTACTTC
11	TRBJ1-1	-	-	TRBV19	CASSIRHEAFF	TGTGCCAGTAGTATCCGTCACGAAGCTTTCTTT
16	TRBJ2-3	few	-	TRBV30	CAWSVRGLGATDTQYF	TGTGCCTGGAGTGTACGGGGGTTAGGCGCCACAGATACGCAGTATTTT
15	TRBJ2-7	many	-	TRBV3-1	CASSQGAVRSYEQYF	TGTGCCAGCAGCCAAGGGGCCGTTCGCTCCTACGAGCAGTACTTC
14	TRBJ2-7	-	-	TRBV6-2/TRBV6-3	CASSPYGGGFEQYF	TGTGCCAGCAGTCCCTACGGGGGAGGTTTCGAGCAGTACTTC
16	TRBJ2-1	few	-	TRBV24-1	CATSGIRGFSYNEQFF	TGTGCCACCAGTGGGATAAGGGGGTTTTCCTACAATGAGCAGTTCTTC
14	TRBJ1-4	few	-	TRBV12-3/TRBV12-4	CASSTPGSGEKLFF	TGTGCCAGCTCGACCCCAGGATCTGGGGAAAAACTGTTTTTT
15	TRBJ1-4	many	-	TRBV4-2	CASSQESHNNEKLFF	TGTGCCAGCAGCCAAGAATCTCACAATAATGAAAAACTGTTTTTT
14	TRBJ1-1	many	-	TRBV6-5	CASSYDRRNTEAFF	TGTGCCAGCAGTTACGACAGGAGGAACACTGAAGCTTTCTTT